What follows are 27 T cell receptor beta chains derived from one specimen sequenced in a study of blood T cell repertoires in COVID-19. TCRdb keeps only in-frame clones here, not all; method: immunoSEQ multiplex PCR. The sample consists of around 320,000 clones, approximately 90% of them appearing once. The sample taken for sequencing was peripheral blood. Every receptor here comes from a man between 18 and 35 years old with active or convalescent COVID-19.

The chain has TRBV4-2 and TRBJ2-1; 9 bases align to TRBD2. Per the germline V gene, CDR1 is LGHNA and CDR2 is YNFKEQ. The CDR3 loop spans 19 amino acids. J gave up 1 base and V 0 bases, and 10 bases lay outside the gene matches. CDR3 DNA: TGTGCCAGCAGCCAAGATAGGGGACTAGCACTCTCATCCTACAATGAGCAGTTCTTC. Translated: CASSQDRGLALSSYNEQFF.

The chain uses TRBV7-9 and TRBJ1-1, with D possibly TRBD1 on 6 matching bases. Trimming shortened V by 5 bases and J by 1 base, and 8 bases separated the two germline ends. Looked up from germline, CDR1 is SEHNR and CDR2 is FQNEAQ (reference sequence). The CDR3 has 13 residues. This CDR3 is CASSPRGNTEAFF. The CDR3 DNA is TGTGCCAGCAGCCCCAGGGGGAACACTGAAGCTTTCTTT.

This clone was seen once. The rearrangement joins TRBV4-3 to TRBJ1-6; D may be TRBD1 (6 bases). The ends were cut back, 6 bases at V and 10 bases at J, with 10 bases in the middle. Germline CDR1 LGHNA, CDR2 YSLEER. The CDR3 consists of 12 residues. CDR3 loop: CASRGAGSPLHF. In DNA form, the CDR3 reads TGCGCCAGCAGGGGGGCTGGATCACCCCTCCACTTT.

This clone showed up just a few times. The chain is built from TRBV5-1 and TRBJ1-5, with D maybe TRBD1 (6 bases). CDR1 is SGHRS and CDR2 is YFSETQ in the germline V gene. Trimming removed 4 bases at V and 6 bases at J, with 14 bases between. This CDR3 contains 14 residues. Written as DNA, the CDR3 is TGCGCCAGCAGCCTGGACAGCTTTAGTCAGCCCCAGCATTTT. Its translation is CASSLDSFSQPQHF.

The genes are TRBV28 and TRBJ2-3; D is perhaps TRBD2 (6 bases). The CDR3 spans 14 residues. V lost 6 bases and J 4 bases, leaving 14 bases between the germline ends. Germline-derived CDR1 and CDR2 are MDHEN and SYDVKM. The CDR3 reads CASSPGAGPDTQYF. Here the CDR3 DNA reads TGTGCCAGCAGCCCGGGAGCAGGACCAGATACGCAGTATTTT. Full variable domain (missing parts from reference TRBV28 and TRBJ2-3): DVKVTQSSRYLVKRTGEKVFLECVQDMDHENMFWYRQDPGLGLRLIYFSYDVKMKEKGDIPEGYSVSREKKERFSLILESASTNQTSMYLCASSPGAGPDTQYFGPGTRLTVL.

Here the CDR3 DNA reads TGTGCCACCAGCAGAGACACCTATACCGGGGGGTACTACGAGCAGTACTTC. This codes for CATSRDTYTGGYYEQYF. The V call is TRBV15, the J call TRBJ2-7; 7 positions agree with TRBD2. The germline gives CDR1 LNHNV, CDR2 YYDKDF (reference sequence). V was pared by 0 bases and J by 3 bases, with 11 bases of the junction left unmatched. CDR3 size: 17 residues.

The chain uses TRBV29-1 and TRBJ2-3; 7 nucleotides align to TRBD2. Trimming cost V 6 bases and J 6 bases; bases outside gene matches: 9. This CDR3 is 13 amino acids long. Germline CDR1 reads SQVTM; CDR2 reads ANQGSEA. The CDR3 spells CSVWTRMVDTQYF. DNA for the CDR3: TGCAGCGTGTGGACTAGAATGGTGGATACGCAGTATTTT.

The chain recombines TRBV16 with TRBJ1-2; no clear D gene. Trimming cost V 3 bases and J 8 bases, with 13 bases left between them. This CDR3 has 13 residues. CDR1 is KGHSY, CDR2 FQNENV, per germline. CDR3 loop: CASSQNPLAGYTF. The CDR3 nucleotides read TGTGCCAGCAGCCAGAACCCGTTAGCGGGCTACACCTTC.

This clone is a singleton in its sample. The chain employs TRBV15 and TRBJ2-3, with unresolved D. Trimming removed 0 bases from V and 0 bases from J, with 7 bases in between. The CDR3 has 15 residues. CDR1 is LNHNV and CDR2 is YYDKDF in the germline V gene (reference sequence). The CDR3 here is CATSREGRSTDTQYF. The CDR3 DNA reads TGTGCCACCAGCAGAGAGGGCCGTAGCACAGATACGCAGTATTTT.

This chain links TRBV28 with TRBJ2-5; TRBD1 aligns across 9 bases. After removal of 6 bases from V and 1 base from J, the junction contained 15 bases not matched to a gene. CDR1 and CDR2 (germline): MDHEN, SYDVKM. The CDR3 extends over 18 amino acids. CDR3 nucleotide sequence: TGTGCCAGCAGCTTACCCGGACAGGGGACAATTCTCCAAGAGACCCAGTACTTC. Its translation: CASSLPGQGTILQETQYF.

This rearrangement joins TRBV28 to TRBJ1-2; TRBD1 might be the D (5 bases). This CDR3 region has 14 residues. With 3 bases removed from V and 5 bases from J, the gap between germline ends came to 13 bases. Germline lookup yields CDR1 MDHEN and CDR2 SYDVKM. The CDR3 nucleotides read TGTGCCAGCAGTTTGGGGCAAACCACTTATGGCTACACCTTC. Amino acid sequence: CASSLGQTTYGYTF.

The chain has TRBV12-3 or TRBV12-4 and TRBJ1-1; D is unresolved. This CDR3 region has 12 residues. The V end was cut by 7 bases, the J end by 4 bases, with 10 bases between. CDR3 amino acids: CASKTVVTEAFF. CDR3 nucleotide sequence: TGTGCCAGCAAAACAGTCGTCACTGAAGCTTTCTTT.

This clone was seen a few times. This sequence joins TRBV7-8 and TRBJ2-7; D might be TRBD1 (6 bases). V lost 5 bases and J 5 bases, leaving 13 bases between the germline ends. CDR3 length: 13 amino acids. The germline V gene encodes CDR1 SGHVS and CDR2 FQNEAQ. CDR3 sequence reads: CASSLPRQDEQYF. CDR3 DNA sequence: TGTGCCAGCAGCCTCCCCCGACAGGACGAGCAGTACTTC. The full variable domain, rest sourced from reference TRBV7-8 and TRBJ2-7, is GAGVSQSPRYKVAKRGQDVALRCDPISGHVSLFWYQQALGQGPEFLTYFQNEAQLDKSGLPSDRFFAERPEGSVSTLKIQRTQQEDSAVYLCASSLPRQDEQYFGPGTRLTVT.

The V call is TRBV4-1, the J call TRBJ2-5, with 7 bases matching TRBD2. V lost 0 bases and J lost 3; bases outside the gene matches: 13. Germline V gene data show CDR1 as MGHRA and CDR2 as YSYEKL. The CDR3 is 18 residues long. The CDR3 DNA is TGCGCCAGCAGCCAAGATTACCAGCGGGGCCTGAGAGAAGAGACCCAGTACTTC. This codes for CASSQDYQRGLREETQYF.

The chain employs TRBV6-6 and TRBJ1-1, with D unclear. Germline V gene lookup returns CDR1 MNHNY and CDR2 SVGAGI (reference sequence). V gave up 8 bases and J gave up 5 bases, with 21 bases separating them. This CDR3 has 15 amino acids. In DNA form, the CDR3 reads TGTGCCAGCGACGGGAAGAGAAACCTAGGGACTGAAGCTTTCTTT. This encodes CASDGKRNLGTEAFF.

V and J are TRBV11-2 and TRBJ1-2, with TRBD1 identical over 12 bases. This CDR3 contains 17 residues. J gave up 6 bases and V 4 bases, and 12 bases lay outside the gene matches. The germline CDR1 and CDR2 sequences are SGHAT and FQNNGV. The CDR3 nucleotides read TGTGCCAGCAGCTCAACAAGGGACAGGGGGCGCCGGGATGGCTACACCTTC. Its protein product is CASSSTRDRGRRDGYTF.

The chain uses TRBV28 and TRBJ2-1; 10 bases agree with TRBD2. Trimming removed 2 bases from V and 4 bases from J; junction bases left unmatched: 8. This CDR3 contains 17 residues. Germline V gives CDR1 MDHEN, CDR2 SYDVKM. CDR3 in amino acids: CASSLNSGLAEYNEQFF. In DNA form, the CDR3 reads TGTGCCAGCAGTTTAAATAGCGGACTAGCGGAATACAATGAGCAGTTCTTC.

This chain joins TRBV14 and TRBJ2-1; TRBD1 is a possible D gene (6 bases). Trimming left V 2 bases short and J 5 bases short, with 10 bases between. The germline V gene encodes CDR1 SGHDN and CDR2 FVKESK. This CDR3 has 14 amino acids. The CDR3 sequence: CASSQLQGNNEQFF. The CDR3 DNA is TGTGCCAGCAGCCAACTACAGGGAAACAATGAGCAGTTCTTC.

The chain uses TRBV28 and TRBJ2-7, with TRBD1 identical over 8 bases. J was trimmed by 2 bases and V by 6 bases; bases with no gene match: 3. Per germline, CDR1 MDHEN and CDR2 SYDVKM. The CDR3 covers 13 residues. The chain's CDR3 is CASRLTGAYEQYF. DNA of the CDR3: TGTGCCAGCAGGTTGACAGGGGCCTACGAGCAGTACTTC. Complete variable domain (other parts from reference TRBV28 and TRBJ2-7): DVKVTQSSRYLVKRTGEKVFLECVQDMDHENMFWYRQDPGLGLRLIYFSYDVKMKEKGDIPEGYSVSREKKERFSLILESASTNQTSMYLCASRLTGAYEQYFGPGTRLTVT.

The chain links TRBV9 to TRBJ1-2; possible D gene TRBD1, 5 bases. V lost 4 bases to trimming and J lost 2 bases, with 21 bases between them. In germline, CDR1 is SGDLS, CDR2 YYNGEE. The CDR3 sequence is 17 residues long. In DNA, the CDR3 is TGTGCCAGCAGCCCACCGCAGGGCTCTTTCTGGAACTATGGCTACACCTTC. It encodes CASSPPQGSFWNYGYTF.

This rearrangement joins TRBV27 to TRBJ1-1; D uncertain. The CDR3 covers 12 residues. V dropped 8 bases and J dropped 1 base, with 8 bases sitting between them. CDR1 and CDR2 (germline): MNHEY, SMNVEV (reference sequence). CDR3 nucleotide sequence: TGTGCCAGCCGCCGGGGGAACACTGAAGCTTTCTTT. This gives the protein CASRRGNTEAFF.

The rearrangement joins TRBV7-9 to TRBJ1-2, with 9 bases matching TRBD1. V gave up 5 bases and J gave up 3 bases; unmatched junction bases: 16. Per the germline V gene, CDR1 is SEHNR and CDR2 is FQNEAQ (reference sequence). This CDR3 contains 18 residues. The CDR3 DNA is TGTGCCAGCAGCCCCACCCTACCGGGACAGGGAGCTTACTATGGCTACACCTTC. The encoded protein is CASSPTLPGQGAYYGYTF.

This rearrangement joins TRBV24-1 to TRBJ2-3; TRBD2 matches at 8 bases. This CDR3 is 16 amino acids long. Germline V gene data show CDR1 as KGHDR and CDR2 as SFDVKD. The ends lost 1 base at V and 11 bases at J; junction bases unmatched: 13. CDR3 DNA sequence: TGTGCCACCAGTGATTTTCCAGCGGGAGAGTCGTTGGGGCAGTATTTT. It translates to CATSDFPAGESLGQYF.

The gene calls are TRBV27 and TRBJ2-3; 9 positions agree with TRBD1. Germline V gene data show CDR1 as MNHEY and CDR2 as SMNVEV (reference sequence). The CDR3 extends over 15 amino acids. The ends lost 5 bases at V and 4 bases at J; junction bases unmatched: 7. DNA of the CDR3: TGTGCCAGCAGTCCGACAGGGGGTGGCCCAGATACGCAGTATTTT. Protein: CASSPTGGGPDTQYF.

The V call is TRBV13, the J call TRBJ2-7; 7 nucleotides line up with TRBD2. The length of the CDR3 is 17 residues. With V trimmed by 0 bases and J by 3 bases, 11 bases remained unmatched. Germline assignment: CDR1 PRHDT and CDR2 FYEKMQ (reference sequence). CDR3 sequence: CASSLGPGGVLNYEQYF. Here the CDR3 DNA reads TGTGCCAGCAGCTTAGGCCCTGGGGGGGTTCTTAACTACGAGCAGTACTTC. The variable domain in full, completed from reference TRBV13 and TRBJ2-7, reads AAGVIQSPRHLIKEKRETATLKCYPIPRHDTVYWYQQGPGQDPQFLISFYEKMQSDKGSIPDRFSAQQFSDYHSELNMSSLELGDSALYFCASSLGPGGVLNYEQYFGPGTRLTVT.

This clone was observed once. The chain combines TRBV13 with TRBJ2-2; D is undetermined. V was shortened by 0 bases and J by 0 bases, with 5 bases between the two germline ends. Germline V gene sequence: CDR1 PRHDT, CDR2 FYEKMQ (reference sequence). The CDR3 runs 15 residues. The CDR3 region is CASSLGLPNTGELFF. CDR3 bases: TGTGCCAGCAGCTTAGGCCTTCCGAACACCGGGGAGCTGTTTTTT.

The chain carries TRBV29-1 and TRBJ1-1; a possible D gene is TRBD1 (5 bases). The CDR3 has 12 residues. V was clipped by 7 bases and J by 1 base, with 10 bases between them. CDR1 SQVTM and CDR2 ANQGSEA come from the germline V gene. The CDR3 region is CSGSRANTEAFF. DNA of the CDR3: TGCAGCGGAAGCAGGGCGAACACTGAAGCTTTCTTT.